These 27 T cell receptor beta chains were sequenced from one sample in a study of T cell responses to AZD1222 COVID-19 vaccine. TCRdb's copy holds only in-frame clones and misses some; the assay was immunoSEQ multiplex PCR. The data contain 66,000 or so clones, less than 90% of them singletons. The source was peripheral blood, collected on day 0 of AZD1222 vaccination. All receptors come from an adult in good health.

J is TRBJ1-3 and V is TRBV27; D perhaps matches TRBD1 (5 bases). The CDR3 is made up of 18 amino acids. The V end was cut by 5 bases, the J end by 3 bases, with 23 bases between. CDR1 is MNHEY and CDR2 is SMNVEV in the germline V gene (reference sequence). The DNA of the CDR3 is TGTGCCAGCAGTCCCGGGCAGGGTGGAGTTTTATATGGAAACACCATATATTTT. It is translated as CASSPGQGGVLYGNTIYF.

This chain uses TRBV25-1 with TRBJ1-1; maybe TRBD1 (6 bases). This CDR3 is built from 14 residues. Germline V gene sequence: CDR1 MGHDK, CDR2 SYGVNS. Trimming shortened V by 7 bases and J by 4 bases, and 16 bases separated the two germline ends. CDR3 region: CASIPGQTITEAFF. In DNA form, the CDR3 reads TGTGCCAGCATTCCGGGACAAACTATCACTGAAGCTTTCTTT.

This clone occurred a few times. This chain connects TRBV29-1 to TRBJ2-5, with D unclear. The V end was cut by 4 bases, the J end by 1 base, with 7 bases between. The CDR3 has 12 amino acids. Germline CDR1 and CDR2: SQVTM and ANQGSEA. CDR3 residues: CSVGAFQETQYF. In nucleotides, the CDR3 is TGCAGCGTTGGGGCATTCCAAGAGACCCAGTACTTC. Full variable domain (remainder filled in from reference TRBV29-1 and TRBJ2-5): SAVISQKPSRDICQRGTSLTIQCQVDSQVTMMFWYRQQPGQSLTLIATANQGSEATYESGFVIDKFPISRPNLTFSTLTVSNMSPEDSSIYLCSVGAFQETQYFGPGTRLLVL.

CDR3 loop: CASSVDGGRGYGYTF. CDR3 coding DNA: TGTGCCAGCAGCGTAGACGGAGGGCGCGGGTATGGCTACACCTTC. The rearrangement joins TRBV9 to TRBJ1-2; no clear D gene. V was shortened by 0 bases and J by 5 bases, with 14 bases between the two germline ends. The length of the CDR3 is 15 residues. From germline, CDR1 is SGDLS and CDR2 YYNGEE.

This clone is medium-sized by share. The chain recombines TRBV11-3 with TRBJ2-3, with D perhaps TRBD1 or TRBD2 (5 bases each). The CDR3 spans 13 residues. V lost 5 bases, J lost 6 bases, and 12 bases lay in between. Germline CDR1 reads SGHNT; CDR2 reads YENEEA. In DNA, the CDR3 is TGTGCCAGCAGCCCCGCCTGGGGGGATACGCAGTATTTT. Translating it yields CASSPAWGDTQYF. Full variable domain (missing parts from reference TRBV11-3 and TRBJ2-3): EAGVVQSPRYKIIEKKQPVAFWCNPISGHNTLYWYLQNLGQGPELLIRYENEEAVDDSQLPKDRFSAERLKGVDSTLKIQPAELGDSAVYLCASSPAWGDTQYFGPGTRLTVL.

V is TRBV7-6 and J is TRBJ2-3, with D perhaps matching TRBD1 (6 bases). The CDR3 is 15 amino acids. With 5 bases removed from V and 8 bases from J, the gap between germline ends came to 20 bases. Germline CDR1 and CDR2: SGHVS and FNYEAQ. For the CDR3, the DNA is TGTGCCAGCAGCCCACAACAGGGTGTAGGGGGTACGCAGTATTTT. Its protein is CASSPQQGVGGTQYF. Using reference TRBV7-6 and TRBJ2-3 for the parts outside the CDR3, the full variable domain is GAGVSQSPRYKVTKRGQDVALRCDPISGHVSLYWYRQALGQGPEFLTYFNYEAQQDKSGLPNDRFSAERPEGSISTLTIQRTEQRDSAMYRCASSPQQGVGGTQYFGPGTRLTVL.

The V call is TRBV6-2 or TRBV6-3, the J call TRBJ1-5; 10 nucleotides line up with TRBD1. This CDR3 has 21 amino acids. V lost 2 bases to trimming and J lost 1 base; unmatched junction nucleotides: 17. CDR1 is MNHEY and CDR2 is SVGEGT in the germline V gene. DNA for the CDR3: TGTGCCAGCAGTTACCGACTGAACCGACAGGGGGCCTCCTTGAGCAATCAGCCCCAGCATTTT. The encoded protein is CASSYRLNRQGASLSNQPQHF.

This sequence joins TRBV5-5 and TRBJ2-1, with 13 bases fitting TRBD2. The CDR3 consists of 17 residues. The V and J ends lost 4 bases and 4 bases, in that order; junction bases with no gene match: 8. Germline lookup yields CDR1 SGHKS and CDR2 YYEKEE (reference sequence). CDR3 amino acids: CASSLTLGLAGYNEQFF. The CDR3 bases are TGTGCCAGCAGCCTGACCCTGGGACTAGCGGGATACAATGAGCAGTTCTTC.

V gene TRBV4-3 combines with J gene TRBJ1-6, with D uncertain. V was pared by 5 bases and J by 1 base, with 12 bases between. The CDR3 is 16 residues long. The germline gives CDR1 LGHNA, CDR2 YSLEER. CDR3 sequence (DNA): TGCGCCAGCAGCTCCCGTCCTGGGTCCTATAATTCACCCCTCCACTTT. This sequence encodes CASSSRPGSYNSPLHF.

DNA of the CDR3: TGTGCCAGTAGCCCCACCCGGACTAGCGGGAGAATAAATGAGCAGTTCTTC. Amino acid sequence: CASSPTRTSGRINEQFF. This chain uses TRBV19 with TRBJ2-1; TRBD2 agrees at 13 bases. Germline V lookup: CDR1 LNHDA, CDR2 SQIVND (reference sequence). J gave up 7 bases and V 6 bases, and 12 bases lay outside the gene matches. The CDR3 sequence is 17 residues long.

The chain couples TRBV19 to TRBJ1-5, with D maybe TRBD1 (5 bases). The germline V gene encodes CDR1 LNHDA and CDR2 SQIVND (reference sequence). V dropped 1 base and J dropped 8 bases, with 12 bases sitting between them. The CDR3 contains 14 residues. This chain's CDR3 is CASSIAGLKEPQHF. CDR3 sequence (DNA): TGTGCCAGTAGTATAGCAGGGTTGAAGGAGCCCCAGCATTTT.

The chain has TRBV29-1 and TRBJ2-1, with TRBD2 matching 15 bases. The junction had 3 bases not matched to a gene; V was cut back by 6 bases and J by 0 bases. CDR1 SQVTM and CDR2 ANQGSEA come from the germline V gene. This CDR3 contains 16 residues. The CDR3 DNA follows: TGCAGCGTGACGGGACTAGCGGGAGGCTCCTACAATGAGCAGTTCTTC. This translates into CSVTGLAGGSYNEQFF.

The chain uses TRBV29-1 and TRBJ1-1; D gene uncertain. Trimming left V 0 bases short and J 0 bases short, with 8 bases between. The CDR3 loop spans 14 amino acids. Germline V gene data show CDR1 as SQVTM and CDR2 as ANQGSEA. CDR3 loop: CSVEDLIMNTEAFF. CDR3 bases: TGCAGCGTTGAAGACCTAATAATGAACACTGAAGCTTTCTTT.

The chain links TRBV2 to TRBJ1-2; D remains ambiguous. Trimming stripped 3 bases from V and 4 bases from J, with 15 bases between. The CDR3 is 15 amino acids. Germline lookup yields CDR1 SNHLY and CDR2 FYNNEI. The CDR3 nucleotides are TGTGCCAGCAGTGATAGGCCAGATGGAGCCTATGGCTACACCTTC. Its protein is CASSDRPDGAYGYTF.

J is TRBJ2-7 and V is TRBV19; 7 positions agree with TRBD1. From germline, CDR1 is LNHDA and CDR2 SQIVND (reference sequence). The ends lost 5 bases at V and 2 bases at J; junction bases unmatched: 6. The CDR3 length is 14 residues. The CDR3 DNA reads TGTGCCAGTAGTTCCGGGACAGATACCTACGAGCAGTACTTC. Amino acid sequence: CASSSGTDTYEQYF.

The V and J genes are TRBV4-1 and TRBJ2-1, with 11 bases lining up with TRBD1. Unmatched junction bases numbered 10, after V lost 5 bases and J lost 4 bases. Per the germline V gene, CDR1 is MGHRA and CDR2 is YSYEKL. The CDR3 extends over 17 amino acids. In nucleotides, the CDR3 is TGCGCCAGCAGCTTTGGACAGGGGGCCCTTCCATACAATGAGCAGTTCTTC. Translation: CASSFGQGALPYNEQFF.

This clone was seen a few times. The J gene is TRBJ1-2, the V gene TRBV19; no firm D call. The V gene's germline CDR1 is LNHDA and CDR2 SQIVND (reference sequence). V lost 7 bases, J lost 7 bases, and 13 bases lay in between. The length of the CDR3 is 12 residues. The chain's CDR3 is CASMDPRVGYTF. The DNA of the CDR3 is TGTGCCAGTATGGACCCGCGGGTTGGCTACACCTTC.

The V gene is TRBV10-1, the J gene TRBJ1-1; D call uncertain. The germline gives CDR1 WNHNN, CDR2 SYGVQD (reference sequence). V gave up 3 bases and J gave up 0 bases, with 8 bases separating them. The CDR3 runs 14 residues. This CDR3 is CASSEQGMNTEAFF. Written as DNA, the CDR3 is TGCGCCAGCAGTGAACAAGGAATGAACACTGAAGCTTTCTTT.

The CDR3 here is CASTLGAGDPVETQYF. In DNA, the CDR3 is TGTGCCAGCACCCTGGGGGCAGGGGACCCCGTTGAGACCCAGTACTTC. The V and J genes are TRBV5-8 and TRBJ2-5; a possible D gene is TRBD1 (6 bases). This CDR3 has 16 amino acids. V was pared by 6 bases and J by 5 bases, with 23 bases between. Germline CDR1 and CDR2: SGHTS and YDEGEE.

This clone was counted a single time. The genes are TRBV3-1 (or the pseudogene TRBV3-2) and TRBJ1-1; TRBD1 aligns across 9 bases. CDR1 and CDR2 from the germline V gene are LGHDT and YNNKEL (reference sequence). The trim removed 7 bases at V and 3 bases at J, leaving 9 bases unmatched. The length of the CDR3 is 15 residues. This CDR3 reads CASTKTGGADTEAFF. The CDR3 DNA is TGTGCCAGCACGAAAACAGGGGGCGCAGACACTGAAGCTTTCTTT.

This clone has only one observation. The rearrangement joins TRBV27 to TRBJ1-1; 7 nucleotides align to TRBD1. Germline V gene data show CDR1 as MNHEY and CDR2 as SMNVEV (reference sequence). V lost 5 bases and J lost 5; bases outside the gene matches: 8. The CDR3 runs 14 residues. CDR3 protein: CASSTAGQWTEAFF. The CDR3 DNA sequence: TGTGCCAGCAGTACAGCGGGACAGTGGACTGAAGCTTTCTTT.

The rearrangement uses TRBV11-2 and TRBJ1-1; 9 bases line up with TRBD1. Germline V gene lookup returns CDR1 SGHAT and CDR2 FQNNGV. The J segment lost 5 bases and the V segment lost 1 base, leaving 2 bases of the junction unmatched. The CDR3 spans 14 residues. The CDR3 spells CASSLGGTGTEAFF. The CDR3 DNA reads as TGTGCCAGCAGCTTAGGAGGGACAGGGACTGAAGCTTTCTTT.

The chain has TRBV7-2 and TRBJ1-5; D call uncertain. Between the trimmed V and J ends, which lost 7 bases and 0 bases, there was a span of 10 bases. Germline assignment: CDR1 SGHTA and CDR2 FQGNSA. The CDR3 loop spans 14 amino acids. The CDR3 loop reads CASTVGLSNQPQHF. The CDR3 DNA follows: TGTGCCAGCACCGTAGGTCTTAGCAATCAGCCCCAGCATTTT.

CDR3: CASSQDGTGGTDTQYF. The CDR3 DNA sequence: TGCGCCAGCAGCCAAGATGGGACAGGGGGTACAGATACGCAGTATTTT. The chain joins TRBV4-3 to TRBJ2-3; TRBD1 aligns across 11 bases. The length of the CDR3 is 16 residues. With 0 bases clipped from V and 3 bases from J, the junction kept 2 bases outside the gene matches. Germline V gene data show CDR1 as LGHNA and CDR2 as YSLEER.

This rearrangement joins TRBV4-2 to TRBJ1-6, with D unclear. The germline V and J ends were trimmed by 4 bases and 9 bases, with 7 bases remaining between them. Germline CDR1 LGHNA, CDR2 YNFKEQ. The length of the CDR3 is 12 residues. This chain's CDR3 is CASSLGSSPLHF. For the CDR3, the DNA is TGTGCCAGCAGCCTGGGGTCTTCACCCCTCCACTTT.

The chain couples TRBV5-4 to TRBJ2-5; weak D call: TRBD2 (7 bases). CDR1 and CDR2 (germline): SGHNT, YYREEE (reference sequence). This CDR3 region has 16 residues. Between the trimmed V and J ends, which lost 3 bases and 1 base, there was a span of 16 bases. CDR3 protein: CASSSRGGVSQETQYF. The CDR3 coding sequence is TGTGCCAGCAGCTCGCGAGGGGGGGTCAGCCAAGAGACCCAGTACTTC. The full variable domain, its missing parts supplied by reference TRBV5-4 and TRBJ2-5, is ETGVTQSPTHLIKTRGQQVTLRCSSQSGHNTVSWYQQALGQGPQFIFQYYREEENGRGNFPPRFSGLQFPNYSSELNVNALELDDSALYLCASSSRGGVSQETQYFGPGTRLLVL.

This clone occurred once. The chain employs TRBV29-1 and TRBJ2-1, with TRBD2 identical over 11 bases. Germline lookup yields CDR1 SQVTM and CDR2 ANQGSEA. This CDR3 spans 13 amino acids. V lost 3 bases, J lost 12 bases, and 7 bases stayed unmatched. The CDR3 sequence: CSVEGLAAPGQFF. CDR3 coding DNA: TGCAGCGTTGAGGGACTAGCGGCACCGGGGCAGTTCTTC.